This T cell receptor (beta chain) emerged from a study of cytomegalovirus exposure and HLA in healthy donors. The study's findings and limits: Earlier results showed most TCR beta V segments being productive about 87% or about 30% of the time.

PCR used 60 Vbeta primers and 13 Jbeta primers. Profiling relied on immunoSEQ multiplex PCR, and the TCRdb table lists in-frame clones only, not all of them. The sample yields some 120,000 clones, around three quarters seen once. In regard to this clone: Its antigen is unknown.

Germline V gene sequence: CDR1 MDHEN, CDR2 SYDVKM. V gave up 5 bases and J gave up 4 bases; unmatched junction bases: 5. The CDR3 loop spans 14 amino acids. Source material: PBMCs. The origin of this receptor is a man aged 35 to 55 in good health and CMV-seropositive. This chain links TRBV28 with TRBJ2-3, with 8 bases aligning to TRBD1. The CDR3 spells CASSLRTGPDTQYF. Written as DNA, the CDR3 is TGTGCCAGCAGTCTAAGGACAGGGCCAGATACGCAGTATTTT.